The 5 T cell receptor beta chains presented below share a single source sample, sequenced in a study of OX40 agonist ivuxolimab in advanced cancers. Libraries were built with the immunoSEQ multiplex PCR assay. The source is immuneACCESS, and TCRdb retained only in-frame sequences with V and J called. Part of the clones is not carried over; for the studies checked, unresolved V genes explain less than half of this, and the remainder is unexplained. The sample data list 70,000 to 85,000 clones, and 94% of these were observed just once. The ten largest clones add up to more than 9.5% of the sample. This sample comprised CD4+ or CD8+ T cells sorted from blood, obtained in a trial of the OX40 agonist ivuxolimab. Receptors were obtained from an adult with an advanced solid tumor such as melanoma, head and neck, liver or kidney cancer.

The CDR3 reads CACVAGERTYEQYF. CDR3 nucleotides: TGTGCCTGTGTAGCGGGAGAAAGGACCTACGAGCAGTACTTC. V gene TRBV30 combines with J gene TRBJ2-7; 9 nucleotides agree with TRBD2. The J segment lost 2 bases and the V segment lost 6 bases, leaving 8 bases of the junction unmatched. The germline V gene encodes CDR1 GTSNPN and CDR2 SVGIG (reference sequence). CDR3 length: 14 amino acids.

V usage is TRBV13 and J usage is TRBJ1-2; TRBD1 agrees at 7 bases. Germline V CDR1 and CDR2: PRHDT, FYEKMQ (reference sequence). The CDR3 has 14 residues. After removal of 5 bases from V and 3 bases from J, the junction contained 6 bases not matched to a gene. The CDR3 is CASSTKGGDYGYTF. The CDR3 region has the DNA TGTGCCAGCAGCACCAAAGGGGGCGACTATGGCTACACCTTC.

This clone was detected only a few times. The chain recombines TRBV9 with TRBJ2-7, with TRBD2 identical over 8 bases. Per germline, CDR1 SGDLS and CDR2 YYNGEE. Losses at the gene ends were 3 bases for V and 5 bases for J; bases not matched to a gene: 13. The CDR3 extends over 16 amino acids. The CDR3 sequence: CASSARGLGDLDEQYF. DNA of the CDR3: TGTGCCAGCAGCGCGAGGGGACTAGGCGATCTAGACGAGCAGTACTTC.

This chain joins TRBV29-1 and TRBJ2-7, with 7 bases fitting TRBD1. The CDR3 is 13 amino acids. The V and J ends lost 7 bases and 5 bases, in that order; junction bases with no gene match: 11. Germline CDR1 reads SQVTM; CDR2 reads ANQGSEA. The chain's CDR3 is CSAHAETGNEQYF. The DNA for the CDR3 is TGCAGCGCCCACGCGGAGACAGGGAACGAGCAGTACTTC.

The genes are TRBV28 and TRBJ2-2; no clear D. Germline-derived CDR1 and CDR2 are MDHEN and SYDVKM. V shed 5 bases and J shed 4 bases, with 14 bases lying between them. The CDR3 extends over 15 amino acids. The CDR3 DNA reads TGTGCCAGCAGTCAATTGACACGGTTCACCGGGGAGCTGTTTTTT. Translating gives CASSQLTRFTGELFF.